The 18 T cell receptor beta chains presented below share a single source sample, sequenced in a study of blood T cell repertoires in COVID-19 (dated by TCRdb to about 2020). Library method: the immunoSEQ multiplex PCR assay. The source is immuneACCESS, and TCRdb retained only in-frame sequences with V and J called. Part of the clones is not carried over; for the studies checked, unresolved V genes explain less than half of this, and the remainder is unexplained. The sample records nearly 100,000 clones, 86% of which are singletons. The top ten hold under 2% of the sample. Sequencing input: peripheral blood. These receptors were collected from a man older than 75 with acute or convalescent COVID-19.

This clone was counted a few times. CDR3 sequence (DNA): TGTGCCAGCTCACCGGTATCGGGGTCCGGCTACACCTTC. Translating it yields CASSPVSGSGYTF. The J gene is TRBJ1-2, the V gene TRBV18; D is unclear. The CDR3 is 13 amino acids. V was cut by 3 bases and J by 8 bases, with 13 bases left in between. CDR1 is KGHSH and CDR2 is LQKENI in the germline V gene.

The CDR3: CASQGPTEQYF. The CDR3 DNA sequence: TGTGCCAGCCAGGGCCCTACCGAGCAGTACTTC. V and J are TRBV28 and TRBJ2-7, with D possibly TRBD1 on 5 matching bases. The CDR3 runs to 11 residues. V shed 8 bases and J shed 6 bases, with 11 bases lying between them. Germline V lookup: CDR1 MDHEN, CDR2 SYDVKM. The full variable domain, rest sourced from reference TRBV28 and TRBJ2-7, is DVKVTQSSRYLVKRTGEKVFLECVQDMDHENMFWYRQDPGLGLRLIYFSYDVKMKEKGDIPEGYSVSREKKERFSLILESASTNQTSMYLCASQGPTEQYFGPGTRLTVT.

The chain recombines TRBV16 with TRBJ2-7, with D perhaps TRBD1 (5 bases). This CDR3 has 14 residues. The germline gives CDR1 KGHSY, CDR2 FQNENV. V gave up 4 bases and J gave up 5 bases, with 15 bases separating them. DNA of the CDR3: TGTGCCAGCAGCCTAGGCAGGGTAAGAGACGAGCAGTACTTC. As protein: CASSLGRVRDEQYF. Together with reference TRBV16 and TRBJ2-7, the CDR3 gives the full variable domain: GEEVAQTPKHLVRGEGQKAKLYCAPIKGHSYVFWYQQVLKNEFKFLISFQNENVFDETGMPKERFSAKCLPNSPCSLEIQATKLEDSAVYFCASSLGRVRDEQYFGPGTRLTVT.

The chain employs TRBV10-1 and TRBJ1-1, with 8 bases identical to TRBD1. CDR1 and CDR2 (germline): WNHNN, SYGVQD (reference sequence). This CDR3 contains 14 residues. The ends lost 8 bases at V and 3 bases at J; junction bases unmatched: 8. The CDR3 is CASLRGPSDTEAFF. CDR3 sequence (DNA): TGCGCCAGCCTCAGGGGGCCGAGTGACACTGAAGCTTTCTTT.

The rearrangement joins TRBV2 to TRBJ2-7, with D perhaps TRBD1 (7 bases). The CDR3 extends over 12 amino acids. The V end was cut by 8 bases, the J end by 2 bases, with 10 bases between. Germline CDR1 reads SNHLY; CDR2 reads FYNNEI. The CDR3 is CASGGTAYEQYF. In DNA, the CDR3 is TGTGCCAGCGGGGGGACAGCCTACGAGCAGTACTTC.

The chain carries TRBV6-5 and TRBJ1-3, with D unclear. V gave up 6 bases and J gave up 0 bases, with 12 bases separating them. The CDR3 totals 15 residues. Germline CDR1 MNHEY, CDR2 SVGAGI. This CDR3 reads CASRGTANSGNTIYF. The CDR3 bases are TGTGCCAGCAGGGGCACGGCCAACTCTGGAAACACCATATATTTT.

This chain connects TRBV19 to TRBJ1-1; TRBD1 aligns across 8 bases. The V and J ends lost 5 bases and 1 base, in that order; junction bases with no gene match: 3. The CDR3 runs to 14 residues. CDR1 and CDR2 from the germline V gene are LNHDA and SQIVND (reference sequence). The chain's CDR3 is CASSSGQGNTEAFF. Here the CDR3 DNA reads TGTGCCAGTAGTTCCGGACAGGGGAACACTGAAGCTTTCTTT.

CDR3 DNA: TGCGCCAGCAGCTTGGCCGGGAGAAACGAGCAGTACTTC. Encoded protein: CASSLAGRNEQYF. This sequence joins TRBV5-1 and TRBJ2-7; D might be TRBD2 (6 bases). The V and J ends lost 0 bases and 5 bases respectively, with 9 bases between them. CDR1 SGHRS and CDR2 YFSETQ come from the germline V gene. The CDR3 runs 13 residues. Supplemented by reference TRBV5-1 and TRBJ2-7, the full variable domain reads KAGVTQTPRYLIKTRGQQVTLSCSPISGHRSVSWYQQTPGQGLQFLFEYFSETQRNKGNFPGRFSGRQFSNSRSEMNVSTLELGDSALYLCASSLAGRNEQYFGPGTRLTVT.

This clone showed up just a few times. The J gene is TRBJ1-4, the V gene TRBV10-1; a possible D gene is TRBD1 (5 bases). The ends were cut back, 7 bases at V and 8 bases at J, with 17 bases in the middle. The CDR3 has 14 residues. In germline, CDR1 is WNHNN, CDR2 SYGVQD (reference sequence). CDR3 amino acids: CASIWAGVKEKLFF. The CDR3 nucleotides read TGCGCCAGCATTTGGGCGGGGGTTAAAGAAAAACTGTTTTTT.

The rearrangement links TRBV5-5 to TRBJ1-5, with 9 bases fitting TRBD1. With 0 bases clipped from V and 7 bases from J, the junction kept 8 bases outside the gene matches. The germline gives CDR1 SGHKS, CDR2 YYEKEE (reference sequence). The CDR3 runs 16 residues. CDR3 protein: CASSLGLGQGLQPQHF. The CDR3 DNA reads TGTGCCAGCAGCTTGGGACTGGGACAGGGCTTGCAGCCCCAGCATTTT.

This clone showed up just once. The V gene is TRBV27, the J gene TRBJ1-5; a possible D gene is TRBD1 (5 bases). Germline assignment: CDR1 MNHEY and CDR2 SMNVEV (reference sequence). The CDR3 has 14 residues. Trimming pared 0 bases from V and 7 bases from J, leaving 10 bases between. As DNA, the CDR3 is TGTGCCAGCAGTTTATCGGGCAGGGCCCAGCCCCAGCATTTT. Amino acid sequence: CASSLSGRAQPQHF.

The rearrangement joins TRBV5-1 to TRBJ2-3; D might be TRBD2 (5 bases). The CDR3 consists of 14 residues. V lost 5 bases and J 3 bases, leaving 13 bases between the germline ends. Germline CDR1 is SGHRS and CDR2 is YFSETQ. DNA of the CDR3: TGCGCCAGCAGGCCCTCGACGGGGACAGATACGCAGTATTTT. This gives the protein CASRPSTGTDTQYF.

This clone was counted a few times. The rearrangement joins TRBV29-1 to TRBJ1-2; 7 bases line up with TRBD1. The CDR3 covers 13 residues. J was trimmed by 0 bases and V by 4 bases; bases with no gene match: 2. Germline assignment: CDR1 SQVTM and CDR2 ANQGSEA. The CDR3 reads CSVGTGANYGYTF. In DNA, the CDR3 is TGCAGCGTTGGAACAGGGGCTAACTATGGCTACACCTTC.

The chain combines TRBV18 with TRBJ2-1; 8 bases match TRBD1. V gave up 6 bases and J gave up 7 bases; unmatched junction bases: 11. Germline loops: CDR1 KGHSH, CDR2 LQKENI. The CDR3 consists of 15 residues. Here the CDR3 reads CASSLTVDRENEQFF. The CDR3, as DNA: TGTGCCAGCTCCCTTACTGTGGACAGGGAGAATGAGCAGTTCTTC.

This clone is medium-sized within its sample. CDR3 coding DNA: TGTGCCAGCAGTCCGGGACTAGAATGGGCCACGCAGTATTTT. As protein: CASSPGLEWATQYF. The chain links TRBV6-2 or TRBV6-3 to TRBJ2-3; TRBD2 agrees at 8 bases. Germline CDR1 is MNHEY and CDR2 is SVGEGT. The CDR3 consists of 14 residues. Losses at the gene ends were 5 bases for V and 9 bases for J; bases not matched to a gene: 10.

CDR3 sequence: CASSVDEGETQYF. The CDR3 nucleotides read TGTGCCAGCAGCGTAGACGAGGGAGAGACCCAGTACTTC. The genes are TRBV9 and TRBJ2-5; D is perhaps TRBD2 (5 bases). Deletions cut 0 bases from V and 4 bases from J, with 7 bases between. Germline lookup yields CDR1 SGDLS and CDR2 YYNGEE. The CDR3 has 13 residues.

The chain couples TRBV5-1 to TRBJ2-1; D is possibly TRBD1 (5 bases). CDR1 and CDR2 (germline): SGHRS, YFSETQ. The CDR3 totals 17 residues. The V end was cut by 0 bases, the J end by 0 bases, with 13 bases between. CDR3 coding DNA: TGCGCCAGCAGCTTGGAGGCCAGGACAAACTCCTACAATGAGCAGTTCTTC. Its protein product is CASSLEARTNSYNEQFF.

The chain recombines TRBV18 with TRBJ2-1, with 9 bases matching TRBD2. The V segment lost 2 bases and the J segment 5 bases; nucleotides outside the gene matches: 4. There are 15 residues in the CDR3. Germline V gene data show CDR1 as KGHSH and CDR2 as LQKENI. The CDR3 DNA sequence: TGTGCCAGCTCACCAGTGGCGGGAGGGGACAATGAGCAGTTCTTC. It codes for CASSPVAGGDNEQFF.